The entry that follows covers one T cell receptor (beta chain) sequence. The sample originates from a study of control samples from healthy donors and cancer patients. This CDR3 spans 11 amino acids. Trimming removed 6 bases at V and 3 bases at J, with 6 bases between. From germline, CDR1 is SGHDN and CDR2 FVKESK. TCRdb's copy holds only in-frame clones and misses some; the assay was immunoSEQ multiplex PCR. The table records 250,000 to 300,000 clones, roughly four fifths of them present only once. What was sequenced was PBMCs. The rearrangement uses TRBV14 and TRBJ2-7; no firm D call. This sequence was found in a woman in her sixties with lung cancer. CDR3 coding DNA: TGTGCCAGCAGTTCAATCTACGAGCAGTACTTC. This codes for CASSSIYEQYF.